The rows below give T cell receptor beta chains drawn from one sample of a study of cytomegalovirus exposure and HLA in healthy donors. Sequencing used immunoSEQ multiplex PCR; TCRdb keeps in-frame clones, though not all of them. This sample carries approximately 130,000 clones, 70% to 85% of them seen once, and the ten largest clones take roughly 1.2%. The sequenced material came from PBMCs. These TCRs come from a boy between 10 and 17 years old in good health and CMV-seronegative. The CDR3 runs from the conserved cysteine through the conserved F or W. D genes are given only for firm matches. The size entry is marked missing in some rows and otherwise reads once, few, many or a size class.

clone size,J gene,D gene,V gene,CDR3 protein,CDR3 DNA
-,TRBJ2-1,TRBD1,TRBV6-5,CASSKGQASYNEQFF,TGTGCCAGCAGTAAAGGACAGGCCTCCTACAATGAGCAGTTCTTC
once,TRBJ1-1,TRBD1,TRBV5-1,CASSGTLQGGTEAFF,TGCGCCAGCAGCGGAACTTTACAGGGGGGCACTGAAGCTTTCTTT
once,TRBJ1-2,-,TRBV6-5,CASGKSAGNYGYTF,TGTGCCAGCGGGAAAAGCGCGGGGAACTATGGCTACACCTTC
-,TRBJ2-1,-,TRBV10-3,CAIRRGDRSYNEQFF,TGTGCCATCAGGCGGGGGGACAGATCCTACAATGAGCAGTTCTTC
-,TRBJ2-5,-,TRBV4-1,CASSQIRDKKTQYF,TGCGCCAGCAGCCAGATCCGGGACAAAAAGACCCAGTACTTC
-,TRBJ2-1,TRBD2,TRBV2,CASRIAGVAIEQFF,TGTGCCAGCAGGATAGCGGGAGTAGCAATTGAGCAGTTCTTC
-,TRBJ1-1,TRBD1,TRBV7-8,CASSQLTGANTEAFF,TGTGCCAGCAGCCAACTGACAGGGGCGAACACTGAAGCTTTCTTT
once,TRBJ1-1,-,TRBV6-1,CASSELGTRNTEAFF,TGTGCCAGCAGTGAACTTGGGACAAGGAACACTGAAGCTTTCTTT
-,TRBJ1-2,-,TRBV5-1,CASSLEQAVDGYTF,TGCGCCAGCAGCTTGGAACAGGCCGTGGATGGCTACACCTTC
-,TRBJ2-7,TRBD2,TRBV4-1,CASSRQHQSGSLSYEQYF,TGCGCCAGCAGCCGACAACATCAAAGCGGGAGCCTCTCCTACGAGCAGTACTTC
-,TRBJ2-1,TRBD2,TRBV11-2,CASSLGLADYNEQFF,TGTGCCAGCAGCTTGGGACTAGCGGACTACAATGAGCAGTTCTTC
once,TRBJ2-2,-,TRBV19,CASSIAGVPGELFF,TGTGCCAGTAGTATAGCGGGTGTTCCCGGGGAGCTGTTTTTT
-,TRBJ2-5,-,TRBV29-1,CSVSLAQETQYF,TGCAGCGTTTCCTTGGCCCAAGAGACCCAGTACTTC
few,TRBJ2-1,TRBD1,TRBV2,CASSHTGAGARNEQFF,TGTGCCAGCAGTCATACAGGGGCAGGCGCACGGAATGAGCAGTTCTTC
-,TRBJ2-3,TRBD2,TRBV7-6,CASSPKTSGYFTDTQYF,TGTGCCAGCAGCCCTAAGACTAGCGGTTACTTCACAGATACGCAGTATTTT
-,TRBJ2-7,TRBD2,TRBV15,CATSRSPGTSNEQYF,TGTGCCACCAGCAGATCACCCGGGACTAGCAACGAGCAGTACTTC
-,TRBJ2-1,-,TRBV4-3,CASSQDPTSLDEQFF,TGCGCCAGCAGCCAAGATCCCACTAGCCTTGATGAGCAGTTCTTC
-,TRBJ2-7,-,TRBV7-9,CASSSQANEQYF,TGTGCCAGCAGCTCCCAGGCTAACGAGCAGTACTTC
-,TRBJ2-2,TRBD1,TRBV5-6,CASSLYRGNLPGELFF,TGTGCCAGCAGCTTGTACAGGGGGAATCTTCCCGGGGAGCTGTTTTTT
-,TRBJ2-7,TRBD2,TRBV6-1,CASRNSGVSYEQYF,TGTGCCAGCAGGAACAGCGGGGTATCCTACGAGCAGTACTTC
-,TRBJ2-1,TRBD2,TRBV30,CAWSELAGGNEQFF,TGTGCCTGGAGTGAGCTAGCGGGGGGGAATGAGCAGTTCTTC
-,TRBJ2-1,-,TRBV13,CASSYPTASSYNEQFF,TGTGCCAGCAGCTATCCGACTGCTAGCTCCTACAATGAGCAGTTCTTC
-,TRBJ2-5,TRBD1,TRBV11-3,CASSSRTGVVETQYF,TGTGCCAGCAGCTCACGGACAGGGGTTGTGGAGACCCAGTACTTC
-,TRBJ1-2,TRBD1,TRBV30,CAWSVLAQGEGYTF,TGTGCCTGGAGTGTACTGGCCCAGGGGGAGGGCTACACCTTC
many,TRBJ2-7,-,TRBV6-5,CASSRSTSYEQYF,TGTGCCAGCAGCCGGTCCACCTCCTACGAGCAGTACTTC
once,TRBJ2-2,TRBD1,TRBV27,CATGQGGNTGELFF,TGTGCCACGGGACAGGGGGGGAACACCGGGGAGCTGTTTTTT
-,TRBJ2-1,TRBD2,TRBV7-2,CASSLSGLAAEQFF,TGTGCCAGCAGCTTATCAGGACTAGCGGCTGAGCAGTTCTTC
once,TRBJ2-2,TRBD1,TRBV6-1,CASSGRQGKAGELFF,TGTGCCAGCAGTGGACGACAGGGGAAGGCCGGGGAGCTGTTTTTT
-,TRBJ2-7,TRBD2,TRBV4-2,CASSPSFGGSSYEQYF,TGTGCCAGCAGCCCGTCCTTTGGCGGGAGCTCCTACGAGCAGTACTTC
few,TRBJ1-5,-,TRBV6-5,CASGIRQNPQHF,TGTGCCAGCGGAATCAGACAGAACCCCCAGCATTTT
-,TRBJ2-2,-,TRBV7-2,CASSLSVTLNTGELFF,TGTGCCAGCAGCTTGTCCGTGACTCTCAACACCGGGGAGCTGTTTTTT
few,TRBJ2-7,TRBD1,TRBV2,CASSDDRGHEQYF,TGTGCCAGCAGTGATGACAGGGGGCACGAGCAGTACTTC
few,TRBJ2-7,-,TRBV19,CASSTDTISSYEQYF,TGTGCCAGTAGTACGGACACGATTAGCTCCTACGAGCAGTACTTC
-,TRBJ2-3,-,TRBV30,CAWSAPGGGSSTDTQYF,TGTGCCTGGAGTGCCCCGGGGGGCGGATCTAGCACAGATACGCAGTATTTT
-,TRBJ2-7,TRBD2,TRBV9,CASSVAGGGFYEQYF,TGTGCCAGCAGCGTAGCCGGCGGGGGTTTCTACGAGCAGTACTTC
-,TRBJ2-5,-,TRBV5-1,CASSEGTPYQETQYF,TGCGCCAGCAGCGAGGGGACACCTTACCAAGAGACCCAGTACTTC
-,TRBJ2-5,TRBD2,TRBV30,CAWTRTSGSWETQYF,TGTGCCTGGACTAGGACTAGCGGGAGCTGGGAGACCCAGTACTTC
once,TRBJ2-3,TRBD2,TRBV7-9,CASSKQTGLATDTQYF,TGTGCCAGCAGCAAACAAACGGGACTAGCAACAGATACGCAGTATTTT
-,TRBJ2-3,TRBD2,TRBV5-5,CASSARWTSGTDTQYF,TGTGCCAGCAGCGCACGATGGACTAGCGGCACAGATACGCAGTATTTT
few,TRBJ1-1,-,TRBV5-6,CASSSFTGGTEAFF,TGTGCCAGCAGCTCGTTTACCGGGGGCACTGAAGCTTTCTTT
-,TRBJ1-5,-,TRBV19,CARRQSGNQPQHF,TGTGCCAGGCGACAATCGGGCAATCAGCCCCAGCATTTT
-,TRBJ1-5,-,TRBV19,CASNIQGSPQHF,TGTGCCAGTAACATACAGGGAAGTCCCCAGCATTTT